Listed below are T cell receptor beta chains from one sample, sequenced in a study of lymphopenia after photon versus proton radiotherapy. TCRdb keeps only in-frame clones here, not all; method: immunoSEQ multiplex PCR. This sample has 40,000 or so clones, with 85% to 90% found just once. The sample consisted of peripheral blood, taken from a patient treated with photon-based radiotherapy. Receptors originate from a man aged 35 to 55 with gastric cancer. Both conserved end residues are part of each CDR3. The D gene is left open where the match is weak. Where a row states a size, it is once, few, many or the class of an expanded clone; other rows omit it.

d_call: -
cdr3_length: 13
j_call: TRBJ2-7
clone_size: -
v_call: TRBV7-2
cdr3_aa: CASSLRPLWEQYF

d_call: TRBD1
cdr3_length: 13
j_call: TRBJ1-1
clone_size: -
v_call: TRBV6-6
cdr3_aa: CASLQGQNTEAFF

d_call: -
cdr3_length: 19
j_call: TRBJ2-6
clone_size: -
v_call: TRBV4-2
cdr3_aa: CASSQDPQGKASGANVLTF

d_call: -
cdr3_length: 15
j_call: TRBJ2-7
clone_size: -
v_call: TRBV18
cdr3_aa: CASSPRDTISYEQYF

d_call: TRBD1
cdr3_length: 16
j_call: TRBJ2-3
clone_size: -
v_call: TRBV10-3
cdr3_aa: CAISARTGGRGDTQYF

d_call: TRBD1
cdr3_length: 14
j_call: TRBJ1-2
clone_size: once
v_call: TRBV6-5
cdr3_aa: CASRTGTGVDGYTF

d_call: TRBD1
cdr3_length: 14
j_call: TRBJ2-7
clone_size: once
v_call: TRBV15
cdr3_aa: CATSREDRFNEQYF

d_call: TRBD1
cdr3_length: 14
j_call: TRBJ2-7
clone_size: -
v_call: TRBV7-2
cdr3_aa: CASSPGQSSYEQYF

d_call: TRBD1
cdr3_length: 14
j_call: TRBJ1-2
clone_size: -
v_call: TRBV18
cdr3_aa: CASSGDSSNYGYTF

d_call: TRBD1
cdr3_length: 16
j_call: TRBJ1-2
clone_size: -
v_call: TRBV19
cdr3_aa: CASSREGQLGVYGYTF

d_call: TRBD1
cdr3_length: 15
j_call: TRBJ2-2
clone_size: -
v_call: TRBV5-1
cdr3_aa: CASSLEGTGTGELFF

d_call: -
cdr3_length: 14
j_call: TRBJ2-5
clone_size: -
v_call: TRBV29-1
cdr3_aa: CSVKAGGNQETQYF

d_call: TRBD1
cdr3_length: 13
j_call: TRBJ2-1
clone_size: -
v_call: TRBV19
cdr3_aa: CAIRDRGDNEQFF

d_call: -
cdr3_length: 15
j_call: TRBJ1-4
clone_size: -
v_call: TRBV7-2
cdr3_aa: CASSFQQGFNEKLFF

d_call: -
cdr3_length: 16
j_call: TRBJ2-2
clone_size: -
v_call: TRBV11-2
cdr3_aa: CASSLGRLANTGELFF

d_call: TRBD2
cdr3_length: 16
j_call: TRBJ2-1
clone_size: -
v_call: TRBV11-3
cdr3_aa: CASSPSLAGGYNEQFF

d_call: -
cdr3_length: 11
j_call: TRBJ1-1
clone_size: few
v_call: TRBV5-4
cdr3_aa: CASSWGREAFF

d_call: -
cdr3_length: 15
j_call: TRBJ1-5
clone_size: -
v_call: TRBV27
cdr3_aa: CASSLSPGGNQPQHF

d_call: -
cdr3_length: 12
j_call: TRBJ1-1
clone_size: -
v_call: TRBV29-1
cdr3_aa: CSVGRQHTEAFF

d_call: TRBD1
cdr3_length: 14
j_call: TRBJ1-2
clone_size: -
v_call: TRBV6-1
cdr3_aa: CASSMDRDGYGYTF

d_call: TRBD2
cdr3_length: 14
j_call: TRBJ2-3
clone_size: -
v_call: TRBV18
cdr3_aa: CATQAGGRTDTQYF

d_call: -
cdr3_length: 13
j_call: TRBJ1-2
clone_size: -
v_call: TRBV18
cdr3_aa: CASSPSSRYGYTF

d_call: -
cdr3_length: 15
j_call: TRBJ2-1
clone_size: -
v_call: TRBV30
cdr3_aa: CAWSPLGTSGNEQFF

d_call: -
cdr3_length: 16
j_call: TRBJ1-1
clone_size: -
v_call: TRBV28
cdr3_aa: CASSLSPDFAANEAFF

d_call: -
cdr3_length: 14
j_call: TRBJ1-1
clone_size: once
v_call: TRBV30
cdr3_aa: CAWSVGARWTEAFF

d_call: -
cdr3_length: 15
j_call: TRBJ2-2
clone_size: -
v_call: TRBV19
cdr3_aa: CASSGVGGHTGELFF

d_call: -
cdr3_length: 13
j_call: TRBJ1-1
clone_size: -
v_call: TRBV7-9
cdr3_aa: CASSLALDTEAFF

d_call: TRBD1
cdr3_length: 16
j_call: TRBJ2-1
clone_size: -
v_call: TRBV15
cdr3_aa: CATSRDGTGLTNEQFF

d_call: -
cdr3_length: 17
j_call: TRBJ2-5
clone_size: -
v_call: TRBV7-2
cdr3_aa: CASSLFWRAPPQETQYF

d_call: TRBD1
cdr3_length: 15
j_call: TRBJ1-3
clone_size: -
v_call: TRBV15
cdr3_aa: CATSGPTGVQNTIYF

d_call: -
cdr3_length: 14
j_call: TRBJ1-1
clone_size: -
v_call: TRBV14
cdr3_aa: CASSRYGGYTEAFF

d_call: -
cdr3_length: 12
j_call: TRBJ2-7
clone_size: -
v_call: TRBV2
cdr3_aa: CASRADSYEQYF

d_call: -
cdr3_length: 13
j_call: TRBJ1-1
clone_size: -
v_call: TRBV4-3
cdr3_aa: CASSHDLNTEAFF

d_call: -
cdr3_length: 16
j_call: TRBJ2-2
clone_size: -
v_call: TRBV5-1
cdr3_aa: CASSLFAGSDTGELFF

d_call: -
cdr3_length: 15
j_call: TRBJ2-1
clone_size: -
v_call: TRBV6-5
cdr3_aa: CASSRLQGTVNEQFF

d_call: -
cdr3_length: 12
j_call: TRBJ2-3
clone_size: -
v_call: TRBV5-1
cdr3_aa: CASSLASDTQYF

d_call: TRBD1
cdr3_length: 12
j_call: TRBJ1-2
clone_size: medium-sized
v_call: TRBV19
cdr3_aa: CATRTGGVGYTF

d_call: -
cdr3_length: 16
j_call: TRBJ2-1
clone_size: -
v_call: TRBV19
cdr3_aa: CASSIDVGGSYNEQFF

d_call: -
cdr3_length: 17
j_call: TRBJ2-7
clone_size: -
v_call: TRBV6-8
cdr3_aa: CASSIAPGAGATYEQYF

d_call: TRBD1
cdr3_length: 15
j_call: TRBJ2-2
clone_size: -
v_call: TRBV7-9
cdr3_aa: CASSTRQGGTGELFF

d_call: -
cdr3_length: 12
j_call: TRBJ1-4
clone_size: -
v_call: TRBV6-5
cdr3_aa: CASRRTNEKLFF

d_call: TRBD2
cdr3_length: 16
j_call: TRBJ2-2
clone_size: -
v_call: TRBV11-3
cdr3_aa: CASSFSGGADTGELFF

d_call: -
cdr3_length: 13
j_call: TRBJ2-1
clone_size: -
v_call: TRBV9
cdr3_aa: CASSPRPYNEQFF

d_call: TRBD2
cdr3_length: 14
j_call: TRBJ2-5
clone_size: -
v_call: TRBV5-1
cdr3_aa: CASAPRGGRETQYF

d_call: -
cdr3_length: 15
j_call: TRBJ1-4
clone_size: -
v_call: TRBV5-1
cdr3_aa: CASSLAGGTDEKLFF

d_call: -
cdr3_length: 13
j_call: TRBJ2-3
clone_size: -
v_call: TRBV7-6
cdr3_aa: CASSRSVVDTQYF

d_call: -
cdr3_length: 18
j_call: TRBJ1-4
clone_size: -
v_call: TRBV18
cdr3_aa: CASSTGTLTIGAREKLFF

d_call: -
cdr3_length: 13
j_call: TRBJ1-4
clone_size: -
v_call: TRBV19
cdr3_aa: CASSIGVREKLFF

d_call: TRBD2
cdr3_length: 16
j_call: TRBJ2-3
clone_size: few
v_call: TRBV15
cdr3_aa: CATSRDGRGGTDTQYF

d_call: -
cdr3_length: 16
j_call: TRBJ1-5
clone_size: -
v_call: TRBV21-1
cdr3_aa: CASSAWGGEGNQPQHF

d_call: TRBD2
cdr3_length: 16
j_call: TRBJ2-1
clone_size: -
v_call: TRBV7-2
cdr3_aa: CASSLTTSGDYNEQFF

d_call: TRBD1
cdr3_length: 15
j_call: TRBJ1-6
clone_size: -
v_call: TRBV11-1
cdr3_aa: CASSATGTGDSPLHF

d_call: TRBD2
cdr3_length: 21
j_call: TRBJ2-6
clone_size: -
v_call: TRBV4-2
cdr3_aa: CASSQDPPGLAGHSGANVLTF

d_call: -
cdr3_length: 15
j_call: TRBJ2-7
clone_size: -
v_call: TRBV11-1
cdr3_aa: CASSLTDRPSYEQYF

d_call: -
cdr3_length: 11
j_call: TRBJ1-2
clone_size: -
v_call: TRBV7-9
cdr3_aa: CASSGSFGYTF

d_call: TRBD1
cdr3_length: 14
j_call: TRBJ1-5
clone_size: -
v_call: TRBV6-4
cdr3_aa: CASSAQGGNQPQHF

d_call: TRBD1
cdr3_length: 14
j_call: TRBJ2-1
clone_size: -
v_call: TRBV19
cdr3_aa: CASRDRGLRNEQFF